This passage covers 16 T cell receptor beta chains from one sample sequenced in a study of blood T cell repertoires in COVID-19. Data came from immunoSEQ multiplex PCR; TCRdb stores just in-frame clones and leaves some out. Among more than 200,000 clones listed, under 90% were seen once. Material for sequencing was peripheral blood. The receptor set was obtained from a man between 45 and 60 years old with COVID-19, enrolled during active disease.

The chain combines TRBV6-5 with TRBJ1-3; D is unclear. The CDR3 totals 15 residues. Germline V gene lookup returns CDR1 MNHEY and CDR2 SVGAGI. V lost 6 bases and J lost 0, with 12 bases in between. CDR3: CASSPTPDSGNTIYF. DNA for the CDR3: TGTGCCAGCAGCCCCACACCTGACTCTGGAAACACCATATATTTT.

This clone was counted a single time. This chain joins TRBV7-8 and TRBJ1-5; D remains ambiguous. Germline loops: CDR1 SGHVS, CDR2 FQNEAQ. The V end was cut by 4 bases, the J end by 1 base, with 5 bases between. CDR3 length: 13 residues. CDR3 amino acids: CASSSRSNQPQHF. The CDR3 region has the DNA TGTGCCAGCAGCTCCAGAAGCAATCAGCCCCAGCATTTT.

The chain links TRBV5-1 to TRBJ1-1; weak D call: TRBD1 (6 bases). Looked up from germline, CDR1 is SGHRS and CDR2 is YFSETQ. The CDR3 length is 14 residues. V was clipped by 3 bases and J by 0 bases, with 9 bases between them. In DNA, the CDR3 is TGCGCCAGCAGCTCCCGGACAGTGAACACTGAAGCTTTCTTT. Protein sequence: CASSSRTVNTEAFF.

This chain connects TRBV19 to TRBJ1-5; maybe TRBD1 (5 bases). Per the germline V gene, CDR1 is LNHDA and CDR2 is SQIVND (reference sequence). The V end was cut by 9 bases, the J end by 7 bases, with 16 bases between. The length of the CDR3 is 13 residues. CDR3 in amino acids: CASSRGVGQPQHF. CDR3 in DNA: TGTGCCAGCTCGCGGGGGGTGGGACAGCCCCAGCATTTT.

The chain employs TRBV18 and TRBJ1-5, with a weak D call TRBD1 (5 bases). Germline assignment: CDR1 KGHSH and CDR2 LQKENI. The CDR3 loop spans 16 amino acids. Trimming cost V 1 base and J 0 bases, with 10 bases left between them. The CDR3 spells CASSPLGPYSNQPQHF. CDR3 coding DNA: TGTGCCAGCTCACCACTGGGGCCGTATAGCAATCAGCCCCAGCATTTT.

This clone occurred a few times. The chain links TRBV19 to TRBJ2-7, with D tentatively TRBD2 (5 bases). From germline, CDR1 is LNHDA and CDR2 SQIVND (reference sequence). The length of the CDR3 is 13 residues. Trimming left V 5 bases short and J 3 bases short, with 11 bases between. The CDR3 reads CASSEDSFYEQYF. In DNA form, the CDR3 reads TGTGCCAGTAGTGAGGACTCATTCTACGAGCAGTACTTC. Combining the CDR3 with reference TRBV19 and TRBJ2-7 gives the whole variable domain DGGITQSPKYLFRKEGQNVTLSCEQNLNHDAMYWYRQDPGQGLRLIYYSQIVNDFQKGDIAEGYSVSREKKESFPLTVTSAQKNPTAFYLCASSEDSFYEQYFGPGTRLTVT.

V usage is TRBV2 and J usage is TRBJ2-1; 12 bases align to TRBD2. J gave up 4 bases and V 6 bases, and 4 bases lay outside the gene matches. This CDR3 has 15 amino acids. From germline, CDR1 is SNHLY and CDR2 FYNNEI. CDR3: CASRGTSGYYNEQFF. Here the CDR3 DNA reads TGTGCCAGCAGAGGGACTAGCGGGTATTACAATGAGCAGTTCTTC.

Only one count was recorded for this clone. One junction end disagrees with the germline gene, perhaps due to a read error. The chain is built from TRBV7-3 and TRBJ2-2, with 12 bases aligning to TRBD2. The germline V gene encodes CDR1 SGHTA and CDR2 FQGTGA. The CDR3 is 17 amino acids. The CDR3 sequence: CASSLTRTSGNSGELFF. CDR3 bases: TGTGCCAGCAGCTTAACTCGGACTAGCGGGAACTCCGGGGAGCTGTTTTTT.

The rearrangement uses TRBV9 and TRBJ2-5, with D tentatively TRBD2 (6 bases). The CDR3 has 14 amino acids. Trimming removed 4 bases at V and 5 bases at J, with 15 bases between. Germline V gene data show CDR1 as SGDLS and CDR2 as YYNGEE. The CDR3 nucleotides read TGTGCCAGCAGCCCCTGGGGGGATTCGGAGACCCAGTACTTC. Its protein product is CASSPWGDSETQYF.

This clone has more than one count but fewer than ten. This chain uses TRBV4-1 with TRBJ2-7, with 8 positions matching TRBD1. This CDR3 contains 14 residues. CDR1 and CDR2 from the germline V gene are MGHRA and YSYEKL. J gave up 1 base and V 2 bases, and 1 base lay outside the gene matches. Here the CDR3 reads CASSQRTGSYEQYF. CDR3 in DNA: TGCGCCAGCAGCCAAAGGACAGGGTCCTACGAGCAGTACTTC.

J is TRBJ2-3 and V is TRBV24-1; perhaps TRBD1 as D (6 bases). The length of the CDR3 is 15 residues. Trimming shortened V by 4 bases and J by 2 bases, and 12 bases separated the two germline ends. From germline, CDR1 is KGHDR and CDR2 SFDVKD. The CDR3 nucleotides read TGTGCCACCAGTGACACAGGGACCGTCACAGATACGCAGTATTTT. Protein: CATSDTGTVTDTQYF.

The chain combines TRBV29-1 with TRBJ2-1; TRBD2 matches 12 bases. Germline V lookup: CDR1 SQVTM, CDR2 ANQGSEA. This CDR3 spans 12 amino acids. The CDR3 coding sequence is TGCAGTACTAGCGGGGGGTGGGATGAGCAGTTCTTC. Residues: CSTSGGWDEQFF.

The V call is TRBV27, the J call TRBJ2-2; D is perhaps TRBD1 (5 bases). The CDR3 has 16 amino acids. The V end lost 3 bases, the J end lost 1 base, and 12 bases lay between the germline ends. Looked up from germline, CDR1 is MNHEY and CDR2 is SMNVEV (reference sequence). The CDR3 is CASSFAPGQNTGELFF. CDR3 coding DNA: TGTGCCAGCAGTTTCGCCCCAGGGCAGAACACCGGGGAGCTGTTTTTT.

The chain carries TRBV15 and TRBJ1-2; tentatively, D is TRBD1 (5 bases). Per the germline V gene, CDR1 is LNHNV and CDR2 is YYDKDF (reference sequence). Between the trimmed V and J ends, which lost 1 base and 7 bases, there was a span of 7 bases. This CDR3 has 12 amino acids. CDR3 sequence: CATSRAGFGYTF. In DNA form, the CDR3 reads TGTGCCACCAGCAGAGCAGGGTTTGGCTACACCTTC.

V gene TRBV30 combines with J gene TRBJ1-2, with D unclear. V gave up 3 bases and J gave up 5 bases, with 10 bases separating them. Germline V CDR1 and CDR2: GTSNPN, SVGIG (reference sequence). The CDR3 has 12 amino acids. CDR3: CAWRGRGYGYTF. In DNA, the CDR3 is TGTGCCTGGAGAGGACGAGGGTATGGCTACACCTTC.

The chain recombines TRBV27 with TRBJ2-1; maybe TRBD1 (7 bases). Germline V CDR1 and CDR2: MNHEY, SMNVEV (reference sequence). The length of the CDR3 is 20 residues. With 5 bases removed from V and 0 bases from J, the gap between germline ends came to 26 bases. The CDR3 coding sequence is TGTGCCAGCAGTAACAAGGGGGCTTTGCGGGATCGGAGCTCCTACAATGAGCAGTTCTTC. Translated: CASSNKGALRDRSSYNEQFF.